This is a list of T cell receptor beta chains from one sample in a study of neoadjuvant anti-PD-1 for oral cavity cancer. The method was immunoSEQ multiplex PCR; TCRdb's version includes in-frame clones alone and lacks a portion of them. Found here are about 25,000 clones, around a quarter of them singletons; the top ten hold approximately 16%. Specimen: tumor tissue, collected after nivolumab (anti-PD-1) treatment. The source of these receptors is a person aged 35 to 85 with oral cavity squamous cell carcinoma. Both conserved end residues are part of each CDR3. A D gene is named only where the DNA matches it firmly. Clone size appears in some rows only: once, few, many, or a class for an expanded clone.

>once|NA|TRBJ2-7|TRBV6-5
CASSYSGQGGYEQYF
TGTGCCAGCAGTTACTCGGGCCAGGGGGGCTACGAGCAGTACTTC
>many|NA|TRBJ2-1|TRBV7-6
CASSLSFSSNEQFF
TGTGCCAGCAGCTTAAGCTTTAGTAGCAATGAGCAGTTCTTC
>few|NA|TRBJ1-1|TRBV6-1
CASRQANTEAFF
TGTGCCAGCAGACAGGCTAACACTGAAGCTTTCTTT
>few|NA|TRBJ2-1|TRBV7-7
CASSFGGGNEQFF
TGTGCCAGCAGCTTTGGCGGAGGCAATGAGCAGTTCTTC
>few|NA|TRBJ2-3|TRBV27
CASSFGWRSLTGEQYF
TGTGCCAGCAGTTTTGGGTGGCGGTCTCTAACGGGTGAGCAGTATTTT
>NA|NA|TRBJ2-2|TRBV5-1
CASSSGQANGGELFF
TGCGCCAGCAGCTCCGGACAAGCTAACGGCGGGGAGCTGTTTTTT
>few|NA|TRBJ1-2|TRBV29-1
CSVTGPNHARGTF
TGCAGCGTGACCGGGCCAAATCACGCTAGGGGCACCTTC
>NA|TRBD2|TRBJ2-7|TRBV7-8
CASSFGLAGALYEQYF
TGTGCCAGCAGCTTTGGCCTAGCGGGAGCACTCTACGAGCAGTACTTC
>NA|TRBD1|TRBJ1-6|TRBV6-1
CASSDRGLGSPLHF
TGTGCCAGCAGTGATAGGGGGCTAGGGTCACCCCTCCACTTT
>NA|NA|TRBJ2-7|TRBV11-2
CASSLDWLQSEQYF
TGTGCCAGCAGCTTAGATTGGCTCCAGAGCGAGCAGTACTTC
>few|NA|TRBJ1-2|TRBV30
CAWSVNTGYGYTF
TGTGCCTGGAGTGTAAATACGGGATATGGCTACACCTTC
>few|TRBD2|TRBJ2-1|TRBV11-3
CASSPNGGDEQFF
TGTGCCAGCAGCCCCAATGGGGGGGATGAGCAGTTCTTC
>few|TRBD2|TRBJ2-7|TRBV7-9
CASSPWGLAGGNYEQYF
TGTGCCAGCAGCCCGTGGGGACTAGCGGGAGGAAACTACGAGCAGTACTTC
>NA|NA|TRBJ2-7|TRBV18
CASSPWAGEYEQYF
TGTGCCAGCTCACCGTGGGCAGGGGAATACGAGCAGTACTTC
>few|NA|TRBJ2-6|TRBV4-1
CASSQGQRGAGANVLTF
TGCGCCAGCAGCCAAGGACAACGTGGGGCTGGGGCCAACGTCCTGACTTTC
>NA|NA|TRBJ1-6|TRBV6-5
CASTLRRGSRSPLHF
TGTGCCAGCACCCTGCGCCGTGGGAGTAGGTCACCCCTCCACTTT
>few|NA|TRBJ2-5|TRBV20-1
CSTKSPPQYF
TGCAGTACCAAAAGCCCACCTCAGTACTTC
>NA|TRBD1|TRBJ2-7|TRBV2
CASSVSGGGYEQYF
TGTGCCAGCAGTGTGTCAGGGGGCGGGTACGAGCAGTACTTC
>NA|NA|TRBJ1-2|TRBV19
CATSSDGNYGYTF
TGTGCCACCTCCTCTGACGGAAACTATGGCTACACCTTC
>NA|NA|TRBJ2-7|TRBV7-8
CASSLSEAYEQYF
TGTGCCAGCAGCCTGAGCGAAGCCTACGAGCAGTACTTC
>few|NA|TRBJ1-5|TRBV11-2
CASSPEANQPQHF
TGTGCCAGCAGCCCGGAGGCGAATCAGCCCCAGCATTTT
>NA|NA|TRBJ1-2|TRBV27
CASSFRGLYGYTF
TGTGCCAGCAGTTTCCGGGGGCTCTATGGCTACACCTTC
>few|TRBD2|TRBJ2-2|TRBV4-2
CASSQVGREGPTGELFF
TGTGCCAGCAGCCAAGTCGGGCGGGAGGGCCCGACCGGGGAGCTGTTTTTT
>NA|NA|TRBJ2-6|TRBV27
CASSLRETGANVLTF
TGTGCCAGCAGTTTACGGGAGACGGGGGCCAACGTCCTGACTTTC
>medium-sized|NA|TRBJ1-2|TRBV11-2
CASSRSGGRDYGYTF
TGTGCCAGCAGCCGAAGCGGGGGACGGGACTATGGCTACACCTTC
>many|NA|TRBJ1-1|TRBV7-9
CASSYPDPVGTDTEAFF
TGTGCCAGCAGCTATCCGGACCCGGTCGGGACTGATACTGAAGCTTTCTTT
>many|NA|TRBJ1-5|TRBV11-3
CASSLRPQHF
TGTGCCAGCAGCTTGCGTCCCCAGCATTTT
>few|NA|TRBJ2-7|TRBV28
CASSLPNSGEQYF
TGTGCCAGCAGTTTACCGAACAGCGGCGAGCAGTACTTC